The entry that follows covers one TCR beta chain sequence. These data are taken from a study of shared clonotypes between healthy human individuals. Study background: There were three CD4 naive, three CD4 memory, two CD8 naive and one CD8 memory plates per donor.

V gave up 3 bases and J gave up 9 bases, with 13 bases separating them. Germline V gene data show CDR1 as SGHNT and CDR2 as YYREEE (reference sequence). The CDR3 spans 13 residues. TCRdb's table, derived via immunoSEQ multiplex PCR, lists solely in-frame clones and lacks some. The table lists about 510,000 clones, 90% to 96% of them singletons. Material for sequencing was naive CD4+ T cells sorted from blood. Specified subset: CD45RA+ positively selected. The source is a woman in her 30s in good health. This chain uses TRBV5-4 with TRBJ2-1; no firm D call. The CDR3 nucleotides read TGTGCCAGCAGCTCGCCGTCAGTGGGTGAGCAGTTCTTC. This codes for CASSSPSVGEQFF.